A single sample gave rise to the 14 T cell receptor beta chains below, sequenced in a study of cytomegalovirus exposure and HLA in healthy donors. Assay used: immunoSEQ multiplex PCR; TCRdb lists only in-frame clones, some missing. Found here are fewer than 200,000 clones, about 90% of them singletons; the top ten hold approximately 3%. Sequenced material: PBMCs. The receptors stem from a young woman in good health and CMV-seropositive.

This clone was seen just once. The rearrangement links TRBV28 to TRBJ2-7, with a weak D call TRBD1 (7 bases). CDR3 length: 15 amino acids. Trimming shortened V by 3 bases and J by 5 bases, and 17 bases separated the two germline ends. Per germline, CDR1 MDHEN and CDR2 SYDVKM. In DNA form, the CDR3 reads TGTGCCAGCAGTTTCGGAGGGGGCGCTGTCGACGAGCAGTACTTC. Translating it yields CASSFGGGAVDEQYF.

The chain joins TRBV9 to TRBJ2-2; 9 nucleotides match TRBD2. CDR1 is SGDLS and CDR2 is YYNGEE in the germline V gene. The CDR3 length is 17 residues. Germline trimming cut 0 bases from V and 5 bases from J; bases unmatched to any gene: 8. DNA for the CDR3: TGTGCCAGCAGCGTAGTGGCGGGAGGGCCAAGTACCGGGGAGCTGTTTTTT. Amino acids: CASSVVAGGPSTGELFF.

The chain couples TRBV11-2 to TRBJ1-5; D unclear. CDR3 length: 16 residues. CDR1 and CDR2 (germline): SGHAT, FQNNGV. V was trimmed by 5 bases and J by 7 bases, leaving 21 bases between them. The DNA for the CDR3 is TGTGCCAGCAGCCCTACCCGGGGAGGAAAAGGCCAGCCCCAGCATTTT. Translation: CASSPTRGGKGQPQHF. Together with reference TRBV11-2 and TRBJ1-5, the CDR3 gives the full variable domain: EAGVAQSPRYKIIEKRQSVAFWCNPISGHATLYWYQQILGQGPKLLIQFQNNGVVDDSQLPKDRFSAERLKGVDSTLKIQPAKLEDSAVYLCASSPTRGGKGQPQHFGDGTRLSIL.

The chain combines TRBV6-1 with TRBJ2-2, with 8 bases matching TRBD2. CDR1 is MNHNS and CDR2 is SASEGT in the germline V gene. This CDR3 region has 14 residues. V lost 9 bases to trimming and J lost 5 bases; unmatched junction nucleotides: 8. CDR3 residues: CASTGTRKTGELFF. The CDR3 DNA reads TGTGCCAGTACCGGGACTAGAAAGACCGGGGAGCTGTTTTTT.

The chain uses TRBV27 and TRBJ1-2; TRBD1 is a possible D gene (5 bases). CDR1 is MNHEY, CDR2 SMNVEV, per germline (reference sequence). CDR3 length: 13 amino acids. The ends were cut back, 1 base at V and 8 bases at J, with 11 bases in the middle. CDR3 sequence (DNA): TGTGCCAGCAGTTTATGGGGGGATAGCGGCTACACCTTC. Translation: CASSLWGDSGYTF.

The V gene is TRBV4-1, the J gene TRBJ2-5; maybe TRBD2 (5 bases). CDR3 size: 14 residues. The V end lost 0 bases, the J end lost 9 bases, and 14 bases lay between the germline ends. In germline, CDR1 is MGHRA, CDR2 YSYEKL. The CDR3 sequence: CASSQDVVERAQYF. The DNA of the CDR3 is TGCGCCAGCAGCCAAGATGTGGTCGAGAGGGCCCAGTACTTC.

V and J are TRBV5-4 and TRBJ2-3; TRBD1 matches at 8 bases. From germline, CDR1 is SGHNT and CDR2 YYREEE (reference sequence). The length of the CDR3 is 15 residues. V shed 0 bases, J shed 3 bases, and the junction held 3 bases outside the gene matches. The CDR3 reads CASSLEDRVTDTQYF. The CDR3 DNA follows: TGTGCCAGCAGCTTGGAGGACAGGGTTACAGATACGCAGTATTTT.

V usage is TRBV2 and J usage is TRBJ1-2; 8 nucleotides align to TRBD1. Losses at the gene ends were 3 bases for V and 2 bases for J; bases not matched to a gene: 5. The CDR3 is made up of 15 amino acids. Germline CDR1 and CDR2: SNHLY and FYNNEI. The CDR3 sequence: CASSERRTGNYGYTF. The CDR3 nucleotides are TGTGCCAGCAGTGAGAGGCGGACAGGGAACTATGGCTACACCTTC.

Written as DNA, the CDR3 is TGTGCCAGCAGTCCCGACAGGGTGGGGAATGAAAAACTGTTTTTT. Translated: CASSPDRVGNEKLFF. This chain uses TRBV27 with TRBJ1-4; 7 positions match TRBD1. The CDR3 contains 15 residues. With V trimmed by 5 bases and J by 5 bases, 8 bases remained unmatched. Germline loops: CDR1 MNHEY, CDR2 SMNVEV (reference sequence).

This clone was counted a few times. CDR3 nucleotides: TGTGCCAGCAGCCAAGGTACAGGGGGGACTCGGGCTAACTATGGCTACACCTTC. Its translation: CASSQGTGGTRANYGYTF. The chain recombines TRBV4-2 with TRBJ1-2, with 8 bases fitting TRBD1. The CDR3 totals 18 residues. Germline V gene lookup returns CDR1 LGHNA and CDR2 YNFKEQ. V lost 1 base to trimming and J lost 0 bases; unmatched junction nucleotides: 10.

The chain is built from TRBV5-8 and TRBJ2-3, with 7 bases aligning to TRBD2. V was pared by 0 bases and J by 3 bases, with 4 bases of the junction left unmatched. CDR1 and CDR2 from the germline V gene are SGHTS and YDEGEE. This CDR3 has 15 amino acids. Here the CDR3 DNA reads TGTGCCAGCAGCTTGGCGGGGGGTGGGACAGATACGCAGTATTTT. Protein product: CASSLAGGGTDTQYF. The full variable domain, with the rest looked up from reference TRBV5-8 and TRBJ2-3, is EAGVTQSPTHLIKTRGQQATLRCSPISGHTSVYWYQQALGLGLQFLLWYDEGEERNRGNFPPRFSGRQFPNYSSELNVNALELEDSALYLCASSLAGGGTDTQYFGPGTRLTVL.

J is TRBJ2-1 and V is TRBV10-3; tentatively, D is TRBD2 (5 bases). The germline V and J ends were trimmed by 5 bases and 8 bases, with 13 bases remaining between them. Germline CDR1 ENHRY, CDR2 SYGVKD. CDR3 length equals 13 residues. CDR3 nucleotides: TGTGCCATCAGTCGGGCGGGCGGGCATGAGCAGTTCTTC. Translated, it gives CAISRAGGHEQFF.

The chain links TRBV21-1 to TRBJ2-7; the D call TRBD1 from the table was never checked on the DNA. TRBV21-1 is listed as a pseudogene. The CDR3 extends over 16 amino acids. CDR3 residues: CASWEQGKTKTYEQYF. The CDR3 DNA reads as TGTGCCAGCTGGGAACAGGGCAAAACGAAAACCTACGAGCAGTACTTC.

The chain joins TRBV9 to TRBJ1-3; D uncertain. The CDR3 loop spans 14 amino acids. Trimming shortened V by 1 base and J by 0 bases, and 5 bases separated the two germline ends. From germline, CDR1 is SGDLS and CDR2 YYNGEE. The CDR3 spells CASSVMSSGNTIYF. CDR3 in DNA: TGTGCCAGCAGCGTAATGAGCTCTGGAAACACCATATATTTT.